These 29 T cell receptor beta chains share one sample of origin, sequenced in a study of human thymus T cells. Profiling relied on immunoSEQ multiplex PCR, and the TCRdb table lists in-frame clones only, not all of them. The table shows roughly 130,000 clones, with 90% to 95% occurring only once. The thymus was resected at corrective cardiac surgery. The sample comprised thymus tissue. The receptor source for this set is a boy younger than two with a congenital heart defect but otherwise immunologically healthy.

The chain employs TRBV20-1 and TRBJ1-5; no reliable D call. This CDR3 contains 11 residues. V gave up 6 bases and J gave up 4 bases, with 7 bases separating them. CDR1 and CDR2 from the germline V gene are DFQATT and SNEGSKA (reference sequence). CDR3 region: CSAGSNQPQHF. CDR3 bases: TGCAGTGCGGGCAGTAATCAGCCCCAGCATTTT.

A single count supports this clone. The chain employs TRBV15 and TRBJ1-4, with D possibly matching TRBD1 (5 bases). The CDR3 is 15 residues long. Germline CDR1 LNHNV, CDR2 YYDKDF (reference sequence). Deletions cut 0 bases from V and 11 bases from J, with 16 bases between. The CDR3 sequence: CATSRDREGLGKLFF. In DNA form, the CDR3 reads TGTGCCACCAGCAGAGATCGGGAGGGACTGGGGAAACTGTTTTTT. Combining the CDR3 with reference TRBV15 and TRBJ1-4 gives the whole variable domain DAMVIQNPRYQVTQFGKPVTLSCSQTLNHNVMYWYQQKSSQAPKLLFHYYDKDFNNEADTPDNFQSRRPNTSFCFLDIRSPGLGDTAMYLCATSRDREGLGKLFFGSGTQLSVL.

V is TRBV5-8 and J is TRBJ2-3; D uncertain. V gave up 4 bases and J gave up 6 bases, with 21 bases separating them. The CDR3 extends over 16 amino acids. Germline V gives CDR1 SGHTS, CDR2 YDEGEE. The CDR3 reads CASSRQHLDILDTQYF. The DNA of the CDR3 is TGTGCCAGCAGCCGACAACACCTAGATATCCTGGATACGCAGTATTTT.

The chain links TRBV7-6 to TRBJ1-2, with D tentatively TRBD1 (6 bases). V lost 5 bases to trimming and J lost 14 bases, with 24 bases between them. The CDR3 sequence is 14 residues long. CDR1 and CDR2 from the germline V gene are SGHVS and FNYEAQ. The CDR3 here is CASSRPGQQGVWTF. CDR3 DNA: TGTGCCAGCAGCCGCCCGGGCCAACAGGGAGTGTGGACCTTC.

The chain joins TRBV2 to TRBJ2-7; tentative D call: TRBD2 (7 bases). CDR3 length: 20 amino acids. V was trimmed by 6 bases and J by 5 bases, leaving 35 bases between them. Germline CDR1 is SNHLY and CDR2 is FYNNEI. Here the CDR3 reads CASSPGATGGASSLENEQYF. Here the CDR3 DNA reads TGTGCCAGCAGCCCGGGGGCGACGGGAGGTGCCTCGTCTCTCGAGAACGAGCAGTACTTC.

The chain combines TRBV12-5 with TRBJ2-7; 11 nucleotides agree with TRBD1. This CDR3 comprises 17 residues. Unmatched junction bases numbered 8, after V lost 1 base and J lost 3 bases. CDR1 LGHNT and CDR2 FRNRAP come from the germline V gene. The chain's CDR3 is CASGLEGTGGFGYEQYF. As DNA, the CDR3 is TGTGCTAGTGGTTTGGAGGGGACAGGGGGGTTTGGCTACGAGCAGTACTTC.

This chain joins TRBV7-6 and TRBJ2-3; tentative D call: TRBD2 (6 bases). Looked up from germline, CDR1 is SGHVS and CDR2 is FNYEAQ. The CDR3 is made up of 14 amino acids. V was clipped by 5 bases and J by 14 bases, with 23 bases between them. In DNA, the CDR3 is TGTGCCAGCAGCACGCGAGACCTAACTAGCTCTCGGTATTTT. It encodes CASSTRDLTSSRYF. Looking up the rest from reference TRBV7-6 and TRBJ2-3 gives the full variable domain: GAGVSQSPRYKVTKRGQDVALRCDPISGHVSLYWYRQALGQGPEFLTYFNYEAQQDKSGLPNDRFSAERPEGSISTLTIQRTEQRDSAMYRCASSTRDLTSSRYFGPGTRLTVL.

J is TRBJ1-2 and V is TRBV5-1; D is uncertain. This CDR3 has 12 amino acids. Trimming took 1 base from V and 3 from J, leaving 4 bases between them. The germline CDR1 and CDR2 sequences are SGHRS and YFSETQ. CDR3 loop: CASSLRDYGYTF. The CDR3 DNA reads TGCGCCAGCAGCTTGAGGGACTATGGCTACACCTTC.

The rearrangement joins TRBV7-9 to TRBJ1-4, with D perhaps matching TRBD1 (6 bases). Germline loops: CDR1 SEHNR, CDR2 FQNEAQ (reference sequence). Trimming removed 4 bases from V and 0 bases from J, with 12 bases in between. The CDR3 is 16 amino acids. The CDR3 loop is CASSSWGLTTNEKLFF. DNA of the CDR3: TGTGCCAGCAGCTCGTGGGGGCTCACAACTAATGAAAAACTGTTTTTT.

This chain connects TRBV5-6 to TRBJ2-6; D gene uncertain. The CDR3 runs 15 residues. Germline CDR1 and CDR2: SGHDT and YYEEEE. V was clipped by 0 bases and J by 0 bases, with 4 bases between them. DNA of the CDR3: TGTGCCAGCAGCTTGGCCGACTCTGGGGCCAACGTCCTGACTTTC. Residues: CASSLADSGANVLTF.

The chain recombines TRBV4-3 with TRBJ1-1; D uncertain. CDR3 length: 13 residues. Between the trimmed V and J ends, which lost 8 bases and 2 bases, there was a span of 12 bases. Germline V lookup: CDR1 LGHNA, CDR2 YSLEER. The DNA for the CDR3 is TGCGCCAGCGGAACTGAGGCTAACACTGAAGCTTTCTTT. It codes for CASGTEANTEAFF.

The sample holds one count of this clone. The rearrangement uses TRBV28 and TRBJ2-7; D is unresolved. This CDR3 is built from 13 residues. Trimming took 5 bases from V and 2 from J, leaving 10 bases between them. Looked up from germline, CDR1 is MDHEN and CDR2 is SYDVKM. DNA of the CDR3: TGTGCCAGCAGTCCCAGTCCTACCTACGAGCAGTACTTC. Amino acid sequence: CASSPSPTYEQYF.

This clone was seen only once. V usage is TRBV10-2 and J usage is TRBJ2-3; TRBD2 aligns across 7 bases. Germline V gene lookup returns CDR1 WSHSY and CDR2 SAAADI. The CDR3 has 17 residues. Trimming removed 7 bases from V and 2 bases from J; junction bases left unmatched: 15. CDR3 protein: CASTGVSGDENTDTQYF. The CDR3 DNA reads TGCGCCAGCACTGGGGTGAGCGGGGACGAGAACACAGATACGCAGTATTTT.

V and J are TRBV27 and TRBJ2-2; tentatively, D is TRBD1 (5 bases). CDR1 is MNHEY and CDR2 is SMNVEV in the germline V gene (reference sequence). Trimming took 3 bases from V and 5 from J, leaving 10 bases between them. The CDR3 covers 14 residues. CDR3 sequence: CASSFLDSTGELFF. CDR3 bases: TGTGCCAGCAGTTTCCTAGACAGTACCGGGGAGCTGTTTTTT.

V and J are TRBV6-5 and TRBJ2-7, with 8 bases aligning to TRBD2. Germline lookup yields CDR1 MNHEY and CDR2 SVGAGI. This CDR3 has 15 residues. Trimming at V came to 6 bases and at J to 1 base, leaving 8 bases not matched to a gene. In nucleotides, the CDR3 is TGTGCCAGCAGCCCGGGGGGGGGCCCTTCCTACGAGCAGTACTTC. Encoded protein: CASSPGGGPSYEQYF.

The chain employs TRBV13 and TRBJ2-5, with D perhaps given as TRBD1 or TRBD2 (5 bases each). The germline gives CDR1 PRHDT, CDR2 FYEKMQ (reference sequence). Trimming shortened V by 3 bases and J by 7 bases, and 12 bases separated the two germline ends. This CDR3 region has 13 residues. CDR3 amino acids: CASSFRGEGTQYF. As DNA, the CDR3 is TGTGCCAGCAGCTTTAGGGGTGAGGGGACCCAGTACTTC.

For the CDR3, the DNA is TGCGCCAGCAGCCGGCGGAACTTGAACACCGGGGAGCTGTTTTTT. This translates into CASSRRNLNTGELFF. The chain couples TRBV4-3 to TRBJ2-2; D not certain. V was pared by 4 bases and J by 1 base, with 10 bases between. Germline V gene lookup returns CDR1 LGHNA and CDR2 YSLEER. The CDR3 consists of 15 residues.

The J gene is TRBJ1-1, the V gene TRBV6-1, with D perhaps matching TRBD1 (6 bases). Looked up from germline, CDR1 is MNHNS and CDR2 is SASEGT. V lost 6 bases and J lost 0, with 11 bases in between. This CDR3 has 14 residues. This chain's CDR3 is CASRGGALNTEAFF. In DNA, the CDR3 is TGTGCCAGCAGGGGGGGGGCCCTGAACACTGAAGCTTTCTTT.

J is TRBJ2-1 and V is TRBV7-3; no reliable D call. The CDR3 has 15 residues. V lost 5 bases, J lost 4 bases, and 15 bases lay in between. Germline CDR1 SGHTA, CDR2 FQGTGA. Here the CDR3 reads CASSPNLGRYNEQFF. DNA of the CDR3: TGTGCCAGCAGCCCCAACCTCGGGCGATACAATGAGCAGTTCTTC.

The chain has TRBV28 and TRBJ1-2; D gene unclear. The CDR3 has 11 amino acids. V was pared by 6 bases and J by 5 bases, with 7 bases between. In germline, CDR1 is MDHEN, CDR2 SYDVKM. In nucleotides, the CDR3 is TGTGCCAGCAGCCACCGGTATGGCTACACCTTC. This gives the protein CASSHRYGYTF.

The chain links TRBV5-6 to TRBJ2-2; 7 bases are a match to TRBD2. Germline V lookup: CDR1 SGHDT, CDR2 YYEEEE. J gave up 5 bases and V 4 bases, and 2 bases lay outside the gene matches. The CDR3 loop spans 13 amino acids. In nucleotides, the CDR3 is TGTGCCAGCAGCCTGGGGGGGACCGGGGAGCTGTTTTTT. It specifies CASSLGGTGELFF.

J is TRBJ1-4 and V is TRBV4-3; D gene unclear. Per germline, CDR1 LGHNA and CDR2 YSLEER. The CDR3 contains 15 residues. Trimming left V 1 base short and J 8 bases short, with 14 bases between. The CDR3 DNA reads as TGCGCCAGCAGCCAAGTTGGAAGGAGCGAGGAAAAACTGTTTTTT. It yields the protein CASSQVGRSEEKLFF.

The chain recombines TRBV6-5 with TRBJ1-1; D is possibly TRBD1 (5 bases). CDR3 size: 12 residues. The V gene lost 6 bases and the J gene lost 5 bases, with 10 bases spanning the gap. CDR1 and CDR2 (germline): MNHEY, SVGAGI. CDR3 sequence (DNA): TGTGCCAGCAGAAGTCGACAGACTGAAGCTTTCTTT. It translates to CASRSRQTEAFF.

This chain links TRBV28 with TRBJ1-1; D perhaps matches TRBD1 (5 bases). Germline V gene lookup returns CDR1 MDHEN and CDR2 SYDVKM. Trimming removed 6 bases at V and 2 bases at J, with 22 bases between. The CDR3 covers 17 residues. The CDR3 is CASRPGPGRGTNTEAFF. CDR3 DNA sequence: TGTGCCAGCAGACCTGGACCGGGACGGGGAACCAACACTGAAGCTTTCTTT.

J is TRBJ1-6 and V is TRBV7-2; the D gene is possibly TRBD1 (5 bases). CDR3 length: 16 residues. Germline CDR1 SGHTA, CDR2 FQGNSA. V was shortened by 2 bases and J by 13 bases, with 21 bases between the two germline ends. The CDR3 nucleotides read TGTGCCAGCAGCTTATGGGAAGGCAGGGAGGGTACTCCCCTCCACTTT. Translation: CASSLWEGREGTPLHF.

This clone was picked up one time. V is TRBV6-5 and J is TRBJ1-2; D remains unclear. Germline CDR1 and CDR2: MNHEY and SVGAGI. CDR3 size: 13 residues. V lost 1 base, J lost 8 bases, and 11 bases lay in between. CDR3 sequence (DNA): TGTGCCAGCAGTTACTTTACGGGGATAGGCTACACCTTC. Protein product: CASSYFTGIGYTF.

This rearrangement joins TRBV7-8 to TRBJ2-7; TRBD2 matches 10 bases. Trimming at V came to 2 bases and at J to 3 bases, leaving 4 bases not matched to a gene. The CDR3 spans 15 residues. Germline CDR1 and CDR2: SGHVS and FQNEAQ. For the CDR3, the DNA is TGTGCCAGCAGCTTATTGCCTAGCGGGGGCTACGAGCAGTACTTC. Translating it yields CASSLLPSGGYEQYF.

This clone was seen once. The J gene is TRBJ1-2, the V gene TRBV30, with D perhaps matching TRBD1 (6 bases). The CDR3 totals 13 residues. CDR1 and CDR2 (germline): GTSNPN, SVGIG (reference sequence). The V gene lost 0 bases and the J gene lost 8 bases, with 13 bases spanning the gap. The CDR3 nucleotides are TGTGCCTGGAGTGTAAGCAGGGGAAAGGGCTACACCTTC. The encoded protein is CAWSVSRGKGYTF.

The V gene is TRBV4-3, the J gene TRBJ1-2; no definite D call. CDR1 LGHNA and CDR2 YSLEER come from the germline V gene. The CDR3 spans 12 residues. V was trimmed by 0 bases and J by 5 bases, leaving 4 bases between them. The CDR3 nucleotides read TGCGCCAGCAGCCAAGATGGGTATGGCTACACCTTC. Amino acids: CASSQDGYGYTF.